The sample holds one count of the clone carrying this TCR beta chain. Only in-frame clones appear in the TCRdb table, and some are missing; sequencing was by immunoSEQ multiplex PCR. The sample has under 300,000 clones, less than 85% seen once. Germline loops: CDR1 ENHRY, CDR2 SYGVKD. The junction had 9 bases not matched to a gene; V was cut back by 2 bases and J by 5 bases. The length of the CDR3 is 16 residues. This sample is part of a study of blood T cell repertoires in COVID-19. The chain links TRBV10-3 to TRBJ2-3, with TRBD2 matching over 8 bases. This clonotype was obtained from a woman older than 75 with active or convalescent COVID-19. The sequencing sample was made of peripheral blood. CDR3 nucleotide sequence: TGTGCCATCAGTGAGCTACGCGGGGGGCCCAGAGATACGCAGTATTTT. As protein: CAISELRGGPRDTQYF.